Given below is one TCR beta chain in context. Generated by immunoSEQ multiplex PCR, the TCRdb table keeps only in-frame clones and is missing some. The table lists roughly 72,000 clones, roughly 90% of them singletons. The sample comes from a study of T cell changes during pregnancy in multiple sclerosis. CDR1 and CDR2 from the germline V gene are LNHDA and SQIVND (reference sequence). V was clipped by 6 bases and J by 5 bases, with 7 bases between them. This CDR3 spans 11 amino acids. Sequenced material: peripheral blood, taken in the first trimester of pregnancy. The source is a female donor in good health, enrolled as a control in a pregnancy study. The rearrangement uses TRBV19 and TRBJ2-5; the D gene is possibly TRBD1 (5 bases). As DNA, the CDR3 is TGTGCCAGTAGGGGGCACGAGACCCAGTACTTC. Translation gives CASRGHETQYF.